These 15 T cell receptor beta chains were sequenced from one sample in a study of blood T cells in healthy people across ages. PCR was performed a second time for about 7 to 11 cycles using a sample-barcoded 5' primer and a J-beta primer mix. TCRdb fed the 5' RACE reads into MiXCR, producing one record per CDR3 protein. The table records around 400,000 distinct CDR3 sequences, more than 45% of them present only once. Sequencing used blood. These receptors all come from a man in his 60s in good health.

The V gene is TRBV7-6, the J gene TRBJ2-3, with 8 bases lining up with TRBD2. The germline gives CDR1 SGHVS, CDR2 FNYEAQ. J gave up 3 bases and V 5 bases, and 13 bases lay outside the gene matches. The CDR3 runs 17 residues. CDR3 DNA: TGTGCCAGCAGCCCGAGGCTAGCGGGTCCTCGAACAGATACGCAGTATTTT. Amino acids: CASSPRLAGPRTDTQYF.

V usage is TRBV2 and J usage is TRBJ2-3; TRBD2 matches at 8 bases. The CDR3 contains 14 residues. Trimming at V came to 3 bases and at J to 3 bases, leaving 2 bases not matched to a gene. Germline CDR1 SNHLY, CDR2 FYNNEI. CDR3 coding DNA: TGTGCCAGCAGTGACTTAGCGGGGACAGATACGCAGTATTTT. It encodes CASSDLAGTDTQYF.

V is TRBV5-1 and J is TRBJ2-7; a weak D match, TRBD1 (6 bases). The CDR3 is 14 amino acids. Germline V lookup: CDR1 SGHRS, CDR2 YFSETQ. Trimming took 4 bases from V and 5 from J, leaving 16 bases between them. CDR3 sequence: CASSQNTGMNEQYF. In DNA form, the CDR3 reads TGCGCCAGCAGCCAAAATACAGGGATGAACGAGCAGTACTTC.

The chain employs TRBV5-1 and TRBJ2-1; possible D gene TRBD2, 5 bases. Germline-derived CDR1 and CDR2 are SGHRS and YFSETQ. V gave up 4 bases and J gave up 5 bases, with 13 bases separating them. This CDR3 has 14 residues. The CDR3 reads CASSPRGLDNEQFF. The DNA of the CDR3 is TGCGCCAGCAGCCCCCGAGGACTCGACAATGAGCAGTTCTTC. Full variable domain (missing parts from reference TRBV5-1 and TRBJ2-1): KAGVTQTPRYLIKTRGQQVTLSCSPISGHRSVSWYQQTPGQGLQFLFEYFSETQRNKGNFPGRFSGRQFSNSRSEMNVSTLELGDSALYLCASSPRGLDNEQFFGPGTRLTVL.

This clonotype was counted only a few times. The chain carries TRBV2 and TRBJ2-7; D call uncertain. This CDR3 is 12 amino acids long. Germline-derived CDR1 and CDR2 are SNHLY and FYNNEI. With 6 bases removed from V and 3 bases from J, the gap between germline ends came to 9 bases. CDR3 sequence: CASRVLGYEQYF. CDR3 DNA: TGTGCCAGCAGAGTCTTGGGCTACGAGCAGTACTTC.

The V and J genes are TRBV21-1 and TRBJ2-7. The J call is in doubt because the DNA end fits TRBJ2-5 better. TRBV21-1 is assigned pseudogene status. This CDR3 spans 20 amino acids. CDR3 sequence reads: CASSKDPGKNPRRGKETQYF. CDR3 in DNA: TGTGCCAGCAGCAAAGACCCAGGCAAGAACCCCAGACGAGGAAAAGAGACCCAGTACTTC.

CDR3 sequence: CSADGDRGVGSQPQHF. DNA of the CDR3: TGCAGTGCTGATGGTGATAGGGGGGTTGGTAGTCAGCCCCAGCATTTT. V usage is TRBV20-1 and J usage is TRBJ1-5; tentative D call: TRBD1 (6 bases). V lost 5 bases, J lost 6 bases, and 23 bases lay in between. Germline CDR1 reads DFQATT; CDR2 reads SNEGSKA (reference sequence). The CDR3 is 16 residues long.

This clonotype was picked up one time. V usage is TRBV20-1 and J usage is TRBJ2-5; D is undetermined. The J call could be wrong; TRBJ2-7 is a better fit for the DNA end. This CDR3 has 12 amino acids. CDR1 is DFQATT and CDR2 is SNEGSKA in the germline V gene (reference sequence). The CDR3 spells CSARESLYEQYF. The CDR3 DNA reads TGCAGTGCTAGAGAAAGTTTATACGAGCAGTACTTC.

The V and J genes are TRBV2 and TRBJ2-3; perhaps TRBD1 as D (6 bases). The CDR3 covers 16 residues. Trimming removed 9 bases at V and 2 bases at J, with 21 bases between. The germline V gene has CDR1 SNHLY and CDR2 FYNNEI. CDR3 nucleotide sequence: TGTGCCAGTTGCAGGGGTCTGTTACCTAACACAGATACGCAGTATTTT. Its protein is CASCRGLLPNTDTQYF.

V is TRBV20-1 and J is TRBJ2-7, with 8 bases identical to TRBD2. The CDR3 loop spans 13 amino acids. Germline CDR1 and CDR2: DFQATT and SNEGSKA (reference sequence). The J segment lost 3 bases and the V segment lost 5 bases, leaving 6 bases of the junction unmatched. The CDR3 region has the DNA TGCAGTGCTGCCGGGAGGGGGTTCTACGAGCAGTACTTC. The encoded protein is CSAAGRGFYEQYF.

The chain joins TRBV6-5 to TRBJ2-7; D is perhaps TRBD1 (5 bases). The V end was cut by 6 bases, the J end by 0 bases, with 15 bases between. This CDR3 comprises 15 residues. Germline lookup yields CDR1 MNHEY and CDR2 SVGAGI. The CDR3 here is CASSRNRQGSYEQYF. The CDR3 DNA follows: TGTGCCAGCAGCCGAAACCGGCAGGGCTCCTACGAGCAGTACTTC.

This clonotype has just a few counts. Possible read error: a much larger clone is one base away. The chain has TRBV29-1 and TRBJ2-1; D is unclear. The J call is uncertain, as TRBJ2-7 better fits the DNA end. Germline V CDR1 and CDR2: SQVTM, ANQGSEA. The CDR3 contains 14 residues. The CDR3 here is CSVELESSYNEQYF. Written as DNA, the CDR3 is TGCAGCGTTGAATTAGAGAGCTCCTACAATGAGCAGTACTTC.

The table lists this clonotype with a few counts. The chain combines TRBV3-1 with TRBJ2-3; no reliable D call. CDR3 size: 13 residues. Between the trimmed V and J ends, which lost 2 bases and 7 bases, there was a span of 10 bases. The germline gives CDR1 LGHDT, CDR2 YNNKEL (reference sequence). The CDR3, as DNA: TGTGCCAGCAGCCAAAACGGTGGGAATACGCAGTATTTT. As protein: CASSQNGGNTQYF.

V gene TRBV7-2 combines with J gene TRBJ2-5; D gene unclear. CDR1 is SGHTA, CDR2 FQGNSA, per germline. V was pared by 2 bases and J by 4 bases, with 8 bases between. The CDR3 is 13 amino acids. The CDR3 DNA sequence: TGTGCCAGCAGCTTATGGGCGTCAGAGACCCAGTACTTC. It encodes CASSLWASETQYF.

J is TRBJ2-1 and V is TRBV20-1; D not certain. Deletions cut 0 bases from V and 12 bases from J, with 15 bases between. Germline CDR1 and CDR2: DFQATT and SNEGSKA (reference sequence). The CDR3 covers 13 residues. CDR3 sequence reads: CSARDPTPWRQFF. CDR3 sequence (DNA): TGCAGTGCTAGAGACCCGACGCCATGGCGGCAGTTCTTC.